What follows is one T cell receptor beta chain and its context. No antigen is known for it. The data are from a study of Ad26.COV2.S vaccination and SARS-CoV-2 variants. Turning to the study itself: Doses of Ad26.COV2.S were injected into muscle once or twice, 56 days apart.

CDR3 size: 16 residues. Trimming left V 3 bases short and J 0 bases short, with 12 bases between. Germline V gene sequence: CDR1 SGHVS, CDR2 FQNEAQ. Treatment meaning: 19 received Ad26.COV2.S at low or high dose, single or two shots; roughly five received placebo; per-sample allocation not given. After the first vaccine or placebo injection, samples were drawn on day 63. An Ad26 vector carrying the Wuhan-strain SARS-CoV-2 spike served as the vaccine. General study findings and limits: Considerable breadth of spike-specific CD8+ and CD4+ T cell responses has reportedly been documented following vaccination.

The assay was immunoSEQ multiplex PCR, and TCRdb's table has in-frame clones only and misses some. The table has about 350,000 clones, 70% to 90% seen once; the top ten hold 9.5% to 12%. The sample here was peripheral blood, taken in a trial of Ad26.COV2.S vaccine versus placebo. This receptor was taken from a person between 18 and 65 years old who received the Ad26.COV2.S COVID-19 vaccine or a placebo. V and J are TRBV7-8 and TRBJ1-3; D ambiguous. This CDR3 reads CASSFTGKFSGNTIYF. CDR3 nucleotides: TGTGCCAGCAGCTTTACGGGGAAATTCTCTGGAAACACCATATATTTT.